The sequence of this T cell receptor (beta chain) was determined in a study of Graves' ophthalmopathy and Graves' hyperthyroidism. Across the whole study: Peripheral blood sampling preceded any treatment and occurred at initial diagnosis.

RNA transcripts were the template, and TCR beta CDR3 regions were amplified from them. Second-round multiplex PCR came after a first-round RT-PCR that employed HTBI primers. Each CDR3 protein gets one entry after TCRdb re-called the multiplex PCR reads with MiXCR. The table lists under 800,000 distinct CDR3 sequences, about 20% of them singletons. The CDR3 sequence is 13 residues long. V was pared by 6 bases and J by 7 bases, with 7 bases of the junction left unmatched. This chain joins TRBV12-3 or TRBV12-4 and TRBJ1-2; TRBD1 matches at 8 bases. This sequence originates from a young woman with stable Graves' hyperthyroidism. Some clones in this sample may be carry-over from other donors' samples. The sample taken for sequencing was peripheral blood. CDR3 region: CASRGGQGLGYTF. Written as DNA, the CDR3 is TGTGCCAGCAGAGGCGGACAGGGACTTGGCTACACCTTC.